These 30 T cell receptor beta chains originate from one sample sequenced in a study of blood T cell repertoires in COVID-19. The data were produced by immunoSEQ multiplex PCR, yet TCRdb's version contains in-frame clones alone and is incomplete. The sample includes some 160,000 clones, about 90% seen only once; the top ten take 3% to 4%. Sequencing input: peripheral blood. These receptors came from a woman between 65 and 79 years old with acute or convalescent COVID-19.

The chain links TRBV18 to TRBJ1-4, with TRBD1 matching over 9 bases. CDR3 size: 13 residues. The V and J ends lost 3 bases and 13 bases, in that order; junction bases with no gene match: 6. The germline CDR1 and CDR2 sequences are KGHSH and LQKENI. The CDR3 nucleotides are TGTGCCAGCTCACCGAGGGACAGGGACAGACTGTTTTTT. This encodes CASSPRDRDRLFF.

This chain links TRBV10-3 with TRBJ2-1; TRBD1 might be the D (5 bases). The CDR3 consists of 14 residues. With 6 bases removed from V and 8 bases from J, the gap between germline ends came to 17 bases. Germline CDR1 is ENHRY and CDR2 is SYGVKD. The CDR3 loop is CAIRGTGRSDEQFF. CDR3 nucleotides: TGTGCCATCAGAGGAACAGGCAGGAGCGATGAGCAGTTCTTC.

The rearrangement links TRBV7-3 to TRBJ2-1; maybe TRBD1 (6 bases). The V gene lost 5 bases and the J gene lost 0 bases, with 8 bases spanning the gap. There are 14 residues in the CDR3. Germline CDR1 and CDR2: SGHTA and FQGTGA. The CDR3 DNA sequence: TGTGCCAGCAGCAGGGGGAGCTCCTACAATGAGCAGTTCTTC. It is translated as CASSRGSSYNEQFF.

This clone showed up just once. CDR3 coding DNA: TGTGCCAGCAGTGGGCAGGGGTGGGAAAAACTGTTTTTT. This sequence encodes CASSGQGWEKLFF. This chain uses TRBV27 with TRBJ1-4, with TRBD1 as a possible D gene (6 bases). Between the trimmed V and J ends, which lost 5 bases and 8 bases, there was a span of 12 bases. The CDR3 loop spans 13 amino acids. The germline V gene encodes CDR1 MNHEY and CDR2 SMNVEV (reference sequence). Combining the CDR3 with reference TRBV27 and TRBJ1-4 gives the whole variable domain EAQVTQNPRYLITVTGKKLTVTCSQNMNHEYMSWYRQDPGLGLRQIYYSMNVEVTDKGDVPEGYKVSRKEKRNFPLILESPSPNQTSLYFCASSGQGWEKLFFGSGTQLSVL.

This rearrangement joins TRBV11-2 to TRBJ1-5; the match to TRBD1 covers 7 bases. J was trimmed by 6 bases and V by 4 bases; bases with no gene match: 9. The CDR3 is 15 residues long. Germline CDR1 SGHAT, CDR2 FQNNGV. The chain's CDR3 is CASSSQGGAGQPQHF. For the CDR3, the DNA is TGTGCCAGCAGCTCCCAAGGGGGCGCGGGTCAGCCCCAGCATTTT.

The chain uses TRBV19 and TRBJ2-1, with a tentative D call TRBD1 (6 bases). Germline V gives CDR1 LNHDA, CDR2 SQIVND (reference sequence). V gave up 4 bases and J gave up 9 bases, with 16 bases separating them. The length of the CDR3 is 14 residues. The CDR3 loop reads CASSNTGNPTEQFF. For the CDR3, the DNA is TGTGCCAGTAGTAACACAGGGAATCCGACTGAGCAGTTCTTC.

The chain joins TRBV5-1 to TRBJ2-3; a possible D gene is TRBD1 (6 bases). The germline gives CDR1 SGHRS, CDR2 YFSETQ. V gave up 3 bases and J gave up 2 bases, with 10 bases separating them. CDR3 length: 14 residues. The CDR3 bases are TGCGCCAGCAGCTCCGGGACAAACACAGATACGCAGTATTTT. Translation: CASSSGTNTDTQYF.

This clone was seen just once. The CDR3: CASSYARTYEQYF. As DNA, the CDR3 is TGTGCCAGCAGTTACGCCAGGACCTACGAGCAGTACTTC. This sequence joins TRBV6-2 or TRBV6-3 and TRBJ2-7; D gene unclear. Germline CDR1 MNHEY, CDR2 SVGEGT. This CDR3 has 13 amino acids. V dropped 2 bases and J dropped 2 bases, with 7 bases sitting between them.

This clone has more than one count but fewer than ten. V gene TRBV6-2 or TRBV6-3 combines with J gene TRBJ1-5, with D possibly being TRBD1 (6 bases). Germline values: CDR1 MNHEY, CDR2 SVGEGT. The CDR3 sequence is 14 residues long. Trimming removed 5 bases at V and 0 bases at J, with 8 bases between. CDR3 coding DNA: TGTGCCAGCAGTGGGACAATTAGCAATCAGCCCCAGCATTTT. Amino acids: CASSGTISNQPQHF.

This chain joins TRBV7-3 and TRBJ2-2, with TRBD2 matching over 11 bases. J was trimmed by 5 bases and V by 1 base; bases with no gene match: 3. Germline V gene sequence: CDR1 SGHTA, CDR2 FQGTGA. The CDR3 loop spans 16 amino acids. The CDR3 region has the DNA TGTGCCAGCAGCTTAAGGACTAGCGGGCGGACCGGGGAGCTGTTTTTT. Residues: CASSLRTSGRTGELFF.

This clone was counted between two and nine times. The chain joins TRBV5-8 to TRBJ2-3; maybe TRBD1 (5 bases). Trimming cost V 0 bases and J 5 bases, with 16 bases left between them. This CDR3 contains 16 residues. CDR1 is SGHTS and CDR2 is YDEGEE in the germline V gene. The CDR3: CASSLGLSPQGDTQYF. The CDR3 bases are TGTGCCAGCAGCTTGGGTCTCTCACCCCAGGGAGATACGCAGTATTTT.

The chain is built from TRBV7-2 and TRBJ1-1, with D unresolved. Germline CDR1 and CDR2: SGHTA and FQGNSA. CDR3 size: 14 residues. V was shortened by 1 base and J by 6 bases, with 12 bases between the two germline ends. The CDR3 nucleotides read TGTGCCAGCAGCTTAGTGGTTGGGCACCCTGAAGCTTTCTTT. Protein: CASSLVVGHPEAFF.

The J gene is TRBJ1-5, the V gene TRBV6-4, with 8 bases identical to TRBD1. Germline V gives CDR1 MRHNA, CDR2 SNTAGT. Trimming took 1 base from V and 2 from J; bases not matched to a gene: 10. The CDR3 is 18 residues long. CDR3 residues: CASSDYGQGTRGNQPQHF. In nucleotides, the CDR3 is TGTGCCAGCAGTGACTACGGACAGGGAACGAGGGGCAATCAGCCCCAGCATTTT.

The CDR3: CASSISADTQYF. Here the CDR3 DNA reads TGTGCCAGTAGTATAAGCGCAGATACGCAGTATTTT. The chain carries TRBV19 and TRBJ2-3; D uncertain. The CDR3 runs to 12 residues. The V end lost 2 bases, the J end lost 4 bases, and 4 bases lay between the germline ends. CDR1 LNHDA and CDR2 SQIVND come from the germline V gene (reference sequence).

V gene TRBV5-8 combines with J gene TRBJ1-1; the D is unclear. Trimming took off 2 bases at V and 7 bases at J, with 9 bases between the two ends. CDR3 length: 12 amino acids. The V gene's germline CDR1 is SGHTS and CDR2 YDEGEE. The CDR3 sequence: CASSFTALEAFF. CDR3 coding DNA: TGTGCCAGCAGCTTCACTGCTCTTGAAGCTTTCTTT.

This chain links TRBV29-1 with TRBJ2-7; a weak D match, TRBD2 (5 bases). Germline V lookup: CDR1 SQVTM, CDR2 ANQGSEA. The V and J ends lost 1 base and 4 bases respectively, with 11 bases between them. The CDR3 totals 13 residues. CDR3 coding DNA: TGCAGCGTTGAAGGCCGGGATCGGTACGAGCAGTACTTC. It is translated as CSVEGRDRYEQYF.

The chain has TRBV9 and TRBJ2-2; a weak D match, TRBD1 (5 bases). The CDR3 runs to 15 residues. The germline V and J ends were trimmed by 6 bases and 4 bases, with 16 bases remaining between them. Looked up from germline, CDR1 is SGDLS and CDR2 is YYNGEE. The CDR3 protein is CASTPRQSSTGELFF. The CDR3 bases are TGTGCCAGCACCCCTAGACAGTCCTCCACCGGGGAGCTGTTTTTT.

The chain joins TRBV5-6 to TRBJ1-2; 9 nucleotides line up with TRBD1. This CDR3 is 14 amino acids long. The J segment lost 7 bases and the V segment lost 0 bases, leaving 4 bases of the junction unmatched. CDR1 is SGHDT and CDR2 is YYEEEE in the germline V gene. This CDR3 reads CASSLATGGFGYTF. As DNA, the CDR3 is TGTGCCAGCAGCTTGGCAACAGGGGGCTTTGGCTACACCTTC. The whole variable domain, remainder taken from reference TRBV5-6 and TRBJ1-2, is DAGVTQSPTHLIKTRGQQVTLRCSPKSGHDTVSWYQQALGQGPQFIFQYYEEEERQRGNFPDRFSGHQFPNYSSELNVNALLLGDSALYLCASSLATGGFGYTFGSGTRLTVV.

This chain uses TRBV5-1 with TRBJ2-1; D may be TRBD2 (5 bases). V gave up 4 bases and J gave up 5 bases, with 13 bases separating them. Germline assignment: CDR1 SGHRS and CDR2 YFSETQ. The CDR3 loop spans 14 amino acids. CDR3 sequence (DNA): TGCGCCAGCAGCCCGTGGACTGACAACAATGAGCAGTTCTTC. It specifies CASSPWTDNNEQFF.

The table lists this clone with a count of one. The chain has TRBV5-1 and TRBJ1-1; 7 bases are shared with TRBD1. Trimming at V came to 2 bases and at J to 7 bases, leaving 8 bases not matched to a gene. In germline, CDR1 is SGHRS, CDR2 YFSETQ. The CDR3 totals 14 residues. The CDR3 spells CASSLSGQALEAFF. The CDR3 nucleotides read TGCGCCAGCAGCTTATCCGGACAGGCCCTTGAAGCTTTCTTT.

The chain joins TRBV5-1 to TRBJ1-3; 7 bases align to TRBD1. The germline V gene encodes CDR1 SGHRS and CDR2 YFSETQ. This CDR3 contains 17 residues. The junction had 6 bases not matched to a gene; V was cut back by 0 bases and J by 0 bases. CDR3 nucleotide sequence: TGCGCCAGCAGCTTGGAGGCAGGGGGATTCTCTGGAAACACCATATATTTT. This translates into CASSLEAGGFSGNTIYF.

The CDR3 DNA sequence: TGTGCCAGTAGTGCGCGGGACTCCCGGCGGACTGAAGCTTTCTTT. It is translated as CASSARDSRRTEAFF. The V and J genes are TRBV19 and TRBJ1-1, with D possibly matching TRBD1 (5 bases). V lost 5 bases, J lost 5 bases, and 18 bases lay in between. From germline, CDR1 is LNHDA and CDR2 SQIVND (reference sequence). The CDR3 sequence is 15 residues long.

V gene TRBV7-3 combines with J gene TRBJ2-2; D perhaps matches TRBD2 (6 bases). The V gene lost 8 bases and the J gene lost 3 bases, with 10 bases spanning the gap. The V gene's germline CDR1 is SGHTA and CDR2 FQGTGA. This CDR3 comprises 13 residues. CDR3 sequence reads: CASGDSYTGELFF. The DNA of the CDR3 is TGTGCCAGCGGGGACTCCTACACCGGGGAGCTGTTTTTT.

The chain uses TRBV7-9 and TRBJ2-2; maybe TRBD1 (6 bases). CDR3 length: 13 residues. The germline gives CDR1 SEHNR, CDR2 FQNEAQ (reference sequence). V shed 9 bases and J shed 5 bases, with 13 bases lying between them. CDR3: CARGALGTGELFF. For the CDR3, the DNA is TGTGCCAGGGGGGCGTTGGGTACCGGGGAGCTGTTTTTT.

V usage is TRBV13 and J usage is TRBJ2-7; possibly TRBD1 for D (5 bases). Trimming stripped 0 bases from V and 6 bases from J, with 9 bases between. Germline CDR1 PRHDT, CDR2 FYEKMQ (reference sequence). The CDR3 loop spans 13 amino acids. This chain's CDR3 is CASSLGRVGEQYF. CDR3 sequence (DNA): TGTGCCAGCAGCTTAGGCAGGGTAGGCGAGCAGTACTTC.

V is TRBV19 and J is TRBJ1-3; D is unclear. Trimming removed 3 bases at V and 0 bases at J, with 9 bases between. This CDR3 has 15 residues. CDR1 LNHDA and CDR2 SQIVND come from the germline V gene (reference sequence). CDR3 residues: CASSMGRSSGNTIYF. The DNA for the CDR3 is TGTGCCAGTAGTATGGGTAGGAGCTCTGGAAACACCATATATTTT.

The V and J genes are TRBV9 and TRBJ1-6; the D gene is possibly TRBD1 (5 bases). The germline gives CDR1 SGDLS, CDR2 YYNGEE. This CDR3 region has 14 residues. V was pared by 4 bases and J by 10 bases, with 15 bases between. This CDR3 is CASSSADILSPLHF. The CDR3 DNA is TGTGCCAGCAGCTCCGCGGACATACTCTCACCCCTCCACTTT.

Comment on this clone: Its ends do not fully match the called genes, so a read error is possible. The V call is TRBV6-1, the J call TRBJ2-7; D is unresolved. Germline V gene sequence: CDR1 MNHNS, CDR2 SASEGT. The CDR3 is 16 residues long. The DNA for the CDR3 is TGTGCCAGCAGTGAGAGTGGTCTAGGTGGTTCCTACGGGCAGTACTTC. Residues: CASSESGLGGSYGQYF.

V and J are TRBV19 and TRBJ2-6, with 7 bases lining up with TRBD1. This CDR3 contains 17 residues. Germline CDR1 and CDR2: LNHDA and SQIVND (reference sequence). V trimming: 5 bases; J trimming: 0 bases; junction bases outside the gene matches: 7. CDR3 nucleotides: TGTGCCAGTAGTCTACAGGGGTCCGGCTCTGGGGCCAACGTCCTGACTTTC. Translation gives CASSLQGSGSGANVLTF.

The CDR3 loop is CASSRGGHNNSPLHF. The CDR3 coding sequence is TGTGCCAGCAGTCGGGGGGGCCATAATAATTCACCCCTCCACTTT. The chain is built from TRBV6-5 and TRBJ1-6, with D perhaps matching TRBD1 (6 bases). This CDR3 region has 15 residues. The germline V gene encodes CDR1 MNHEY and CDR2 SVGAGI. Trimming stripped 5 bases from V and 5 bases from J, with 13 bases between.